This is a list of T cell receptor beta chains from one sample in a study of T cells expressing NK-cell markers. With the 5' RACE reads reprocessed, TCRdb shows one record per CDR3 protein and no DNA. The repertoire shows 500,000 or so distinct CDR3 sequences; the top ten hold 3% to 4.5%. Sequenced input: blood T cells: a sorted CD56 or NKG2C T cell subset, CD4+ or CD8+ T cells, or bulk PBMC T cells (not recorded which). These receptors all stem from a man younger than 30 in good health. The CDR3 runs from the conserved cysteine through the conserved F or W.

CDR3 length: 14
V gene: TRBV6-2/TRBV6-3
J gene: TRBJ1-2
CDR3 protein: CASSLDQGPYGYTF

CDR3 length: 18
V gene: TRBV3-1
J gene: TRBJ2-1
CDR3 protein: CASSHQGARTYSYNEQFF

CDR3 length: 13
V gene: TRBV11-2
J gene: TRBJ2-1
CDR3 protein: CASSLLAPNEQFF

CDR3 length: 15
V gene: TRBV7-9
J gene: TRBJ1-5
CDR3 protein: CASSAGQGADQPQHF

CDR3 length: 14
V gene: TRBV12-3/TRBV12-4
J gene: TRBJ2-1
CDR3 protein: CASSFSDFYNEQFF

CDR3 length: 17
V gene: TRBV19
J gene: TRBJ2-1
CDR3 protein: CASSIPLQKSSYNEQFF

CDR3 length: 15
V gene: TRBV4-1
J gene: TRBJ1-2
CDR3 protein: CASSRPGGTNYGYTF

CDR3 length: 13
V gene: TRBV3-1
J gene: TRBJ2-7
CDR3 protein: CASAWVGRGPQYF

CDR3 length: 13
V gene: TRBV25-1
J gene: TRBJ2-1
CDR3 protein: CASSGTVYNEQFF

CDR3 length: 15
V gene: TRBV7-9
J gene: TRBJ1-2
CDR3 protein: CASSRSPSGAYGYTF

CDR3 length: 16
V gene: TRBV6-5
J gene: TRBJ2-3
CDR3 protein: CASSSRLAGNTDTQYF

CDR3 length: 13
V gene: TRBV10-1
J gene: TRBJ1-2
CDR3 protein: CASSESGGYGYTF

CDR3 length: 14
V gene: TRBV15
J gene: TRBJ2-1
CDR3 protein: CATRGGGSYNEQFF

CDR3 length: 13
V gene: TRBV9
J gene: TRBJ1-2
CDR3 protein: CASSVGAEYGYTF

CDR3 length: 15
V gene: TRBV7-2
J gene: TRBJ1-3
CDR3 protein: CASSPSPRTGNTIYF

CDR3 length: 14
V gene: TRBV29-1
J gene: TRBJ2-5
CDR3 protein: CSVDSGLAGETQYF